This entry lists 8 T cell receptor beta chains sequenced from one sample in a study of Ad26.COV2.S vaccination and SARS-CoV-2 variants. Documented treatment: roughly 20 received Ad26.COV2.S at low or high dose, single or two shots; about 5 received placebo; per-sample allocation not given. Samples analyzed were those drawn on day 63 after the first vaccine or placebo injection. Assay used: immunoSEQ multiplex PCR; TCRdb lists only in-frame clones, some missing. This sample has 450,000 to 550,000 clones, with 89% found just once. Material: peripheral blood, obtained in a trial of Ad26.COV2.S vaccine versus placebo. Receptors originate from a person aged 18-60 years who received the Ad26.COV2.S COVID-19 vaccine or a placebo.

The CDR3 here is CASATGGVNTEAFF. Here the CDR3 DNA reads TGCGCCAGCGCTACAGGGGGTGTAAACACTGAAGCTTTCTTT. The chain has TRBV5-1 and TRBJ1-1; TRBD1 matches 8 bases. With 7 bases clipped from V and 2 bases from J, the junction kept 7 bases outside the gene matches. Looked up from germline, CDR1 is SGHRS and CDR2 is YFSETQ. This CDR3 region has 14 residues.

The gene calls are TRBV7-3 and TRBJ1-1, with 10 bases that match TRBD1. V shed 0 bases and J 10 bases; nucleotides not matched to a gene: 8. This CDR3 contains 15 residues. The germline V gene has CDR1 SGHTA and CDR2 FQGTGA. The CDR3 DNA is TGTGCCAGCAGCTTAACTACCGGGACAGGGGCCATAGCTTTCTTT. Encoded protein: CASSLTTGTGAIAFF.

The CDR3 nucleotides read TGTGCCAGCAGTTTGACAGGGGGTGGAGAAAAACTGTTTTTT. Translated, it gives CASSLTGGGEKLFF. The V gene is TRBV2, the J gene TRBJ1-4, with 9 bases matching TRBD1. The germline V gene encodes CDR1 SNHLY and CDR2 FYNNEI. This CDR3 has 14 residues. V shed 5 bases, J shed 8 bases, and the junction held 6 bases outside the gene matches.

This chain's CDR3 is CASSPGARGGRETQYF. CDR3 DNA: TGTGCCAGCAGCCCGGGGGCGCGGGGGGGCCGAGAGACCCAGTACTTC. This chain joins TRBV5-6 and TRBJ2-5, with 9 bases aligning to TRBD2. The V gene's germline CDR1 is SGHDT and CDR2 YYEEEE. The V and J ends lost 4 bases and 4 bases, in that order; junction bases with no gene match: 11. This CDR3 contains 16 residues.

J is TRBJ2-1 and V is TRBV29-1, with D possibly called TRBD1 or TRBD2 (6 bases each). CDR3 length: 16 amino acids. Trimming removed 5 bases at V and 4 bases at J, with 21 bases between. Germline V gene sequence: CDR1 SQVTM, CDR2 ANQGSEA. The CDR3 coding sequence is TGCAGCGTTAAACCCCCTAGGGGGGCGGGGTACAATGAGCAGTTCTTC. Protein: CSVKPPRGAGYNEQFF.

The rearrangement links TRBV5-6 to TRBJ1-2; D call uncertain. This CDR3 region has 11 residues. Trimming shortened V by 3 bases and J by 14 bases, and 14 bases separated the two germline ends. Germline V gives CDR1 SGHDT, CDR2 YYEEEE. The CDR3 reads CASSSRSHRTF. CDR3 nucleotides: TGTGCCAGCAGCTCCCGGTCACATAGAACCTTC. Looking up the rest from reference TRBV5-6 and TRBJ1-2 gives the full variable domain: DAGVTQSPTHLIKTRGQQVTLRCSPKSGHDTVSWYQQALGQGPQFIFQYYEEEERQRGNFPDRFSGHQFPNYSSELNVNALLLGDSALYLCASSSRSHRTFGSGTRLTVV.

The chain carries TRBV5-8 and TRBJ1-4; D possibly corresponds to TRBD1 (6 bases). CDR3 length equals 15 residues. Germline V lookup: CDR1 SGHTS, CDR2 YDEGEE. The V gene lost 4 bases and the J gene lost 7 bases, with 17 bases spanning the gap. This CDR3 is CASSPVGGSSEKLFF. The CDR3 region has the DNA TGTGCCAGCAGCCCGGTGGGGGGCTCGTCTGAAAAACTGTTTTTT.

The chain links TRBV7-2 to TRBJ2-7; D is uncertain. Trimming cost V 1 base and J 8 bases, with 15 bases left between them. Germline V gene lookup returns CDR1 SGHTA and CDR2 FQGNSA. CDR3 size: 14 residues. CDR3 residues: CASSLVRSDIQQYF. As DNA, the CDR3 is TGTGCCAGCAGCTTAGTGCGGTCTGATATCCAGCAGTACTTC. Together with reference TRBV7-2 and TRBJ2-7, the CDR3 gives the full variable domain: GAGVSQSPSNKVTEKGKDVELRCDPISGHTALYWYRQSLGQGLEFLIYFQGNSAPDKSGLPSDRFSAERTGGSVSTLTIQRTQQEDSAVYLCASSLVRSDIQQYFGPGTRLTVT.